Sequencing of this TCR beta chain was carried out in a study of neurological immune-mediated disorders. General observations from the study: HTLV-1-associated myelopathy ranked highest for TCR clonal expansion and multiple sclerosis lowest, beneath healthy controls.

This clonotype was seen repeatedly, ten times or more. Its matching antigen is unknown. As for the cDNA, it was generated by 5'RACE with 10-nucleotide random UMIs. MiXCR was run by TCRdb on the 5' RACE reads, yielding one entry per CDR3 protein. The sample shows around 40,000 distinct CDR3 sequences, over 9.5% of them seen only once. Unsorted libraries were derived from 2 million PBMCs stored at -80 C. This CDR3 has 16 amino acids. The V and J ends lost 1 base and 1 base respectively, with 8 bases between them. Germline loops: CDR1 MGHRA, CDR2 YSYEKL. Sequencing used PBMCs. The chain couples TRBV4-1 to TRBJ1-6; D is uncertain. The clonotype comes from a female donor in good health. For the CDR3, the DNA is TGCGCCAGCAGCCAAGGACCGAGATCCTATAATTCACCCCTCCACTTT. Its protein is CASSQGPRSYNSPLHF.